These 3 T cell receptor beta chains came from one sample sequenced in a study of cytomegalovirus exposure and HLA in healthy donors. It was with 60 Vbeta and 13 Jbeta primers that the PCR ran. Data came from immunoSEQ multiplex PCR; TCRdb stores just in-frame clones and leaves some out. The profile shows 89,000 or so clones, 70% to 75% of them singletons. Sequencing input: PBMCs. All receptors derive from a man aged 60 to 69 in good health and CMV-seronegative.

The CDR3 is CASSLGERGYTF. For the CDR3, the DNA is TGTGCCAGCAGTCTCGGGGAGCGGGGCTACACCTTC. The chain carries TRBV28 and TRBJ1-2; no reliable D call. Per germline, CDR1 MDHEN and CDR2 SYDVKM. There are 12 residues in the CDR3. The V end lost 5 bases, the J end lost 8 bases, and 12 bases lay between the germline ends.

The chain recombines TRBV30 with TRBJ2-5; TRBD1 agrees at 8 bases. The last part of the DNA fits TRBJ2-7 better; the J call may be wrong. The CDR3 spans 15 residues. Germline values: CDR1 GTSNPN, CDR2 SVGIG (reference sequence). CDR3 region: CAWSVPGGASYEQYF. The CDR3 region has the DNA TGTGCCTGGAGTGTCCCAGGGGGCGCCTCCTACGAGCAGTACTTC.

This clone appeared once. This chain links TRBV6-4 with TRBJ1-2; possibly TRBD1 for D (6 bases). Per germline, CDR1 MRHNA and CDR2 SNTAGT. V was cut by 0 bases and J by 7 bases, with 15 bases left in between. This CDR3 has 15 residues. CDR3 in amino acids: CASSDSGGGASGYTF. The CDR3 bases are TGTGCCAGCAGTGACTCCGGTGGGGGGGCGAGTGGCTACACCTTC.